Listed below are T cell receptor beta chains from one sample, sequenced in a study of blood T cells in healthy people across ages. TCRdb re-derived calls from the 5' RACE reads in MiXCR, one entry per CDR3 protein. The sample holds roughly 680,000 distinct CDR3 sequences, over 45% seen once. Sequenced sample: blood. The receptors originated from an older woman in good health. Each CDR3 is given with its conserved first and last residue. The D gene is left open where the match is weak. Where a row states a size, it is once, few, many or the class of an expanded clone; other rows omit it.

DNA: TGTGCCAGCAGTGATGACAGGGAGTCAAACGAGCAGTACTTC
CDR3: CASSDDRESNEQYF
D: TRBD1
size: -
V: TRBV25-1
J: TRBJ2-7

DNA: TGCAGCGTAGGGACAGGCGTGAAACTGTTTTTT
CDR3: CSVGTGVKLFF
D: TRBD1
size: many
V: TRBV29-1
J: TRBJ1-4

DNA: TGTGCCAGCAGCATCCGGGGGTCAGGGAGGGGACCCTACGAGCAGTACTTC
CDR3: CASSIRGSGRGPYEQYF
D: TRBD2
size: -
V: TRBV5-6
J: TRBJ2-7

DNA: TGTGCCAGCAGTTCACCGGGACTAGCGGGAGATTTCGATGAGCAGTTCTTC
CDR3: CASSSPGLAGDFDEQFF
D: TRBD2
size: -
V: TRBV12-3/TRBV12-4
J: TRBJ2-1

DNA: TGTGCCATCAGTGACCCGGGACAGTCCTACGAGCAGTACTTC
CDR3: CAISDPGQSYEQYF
D: TRBD1
size: -
V: TRBV10-3
J: TRBJ2-7

DNA: TGTGCCAGCAGTTACTCGATTAACTCGAGGGATACGCAGTATTTT
CDR3: CASSYSINSRDTQYF
D: -
size: -
V: TRBV6-5
J: TRBJ2-3

DNA: TGTGCCAGCAGCCAAGATGATATAAAGGGGACAGGGGGGAGGTACGAGCAGTACTTC
CDR3: CASSQDDIKGTGGRYEQYF
D: TRBD1
size: few
V: TRBV4-2
J: TRBJ2-7

DNA: TGCGCCAGCAGCTTGGAGGGCCGGCGGTTTGTAGCCCCAGCCTATAATGAGCAGTTCTTC
CDR3: CASSLEGRRFVAPAYNEQFF
D: -
size: -
V: TRBV5-1
J: TRBJ2-1

DNA: TGTGTCAGCAGCCAGTTTACGGGGCTCTCCTACGAGCAGTACTTC
CDR3: CVSSQFTGLSYEQYF
D: -
size: -
V: TRBV7-6
J: TRBJ2-7

DNA: TGTGCCAGCAGCTTTCGTTCTGGGGCCAACGCCCTGACTTTC
CDR3: CASSFRSGANALTF
D: -
size: -
V: TRBV7-2
J: TRBJ2-6

DNA: TGTGCCAGTAGTATAGGGCCAAGTCAAGAGACCCAGTACTTC
CDR3: CASSIGPSQETQYF
D: -
size: -
V: TRBV19
J: TRBJ2-5

DNA: TGCAGTGCTTCGCACTGGGACGGAGGCACAGATACGCAGTATTTT
CDR3: CSASHWDGGTDTQYF
D: -
size: few
V: TRBV20-1
J: TRBJ2-3

DNA: TGTGCCAGCAGTAGCACCGGGACTAGGGTCGATGAGCAGTTCTTC
CDR3: CASSSTGTRVDEQFF
D: TRBD2
size: -
V: TRBV25-1
J: TRBJ2-1

DNA: TGCAGTGCTACGGGACAGGGGGCGGGCGTTGAAGCTTTCTTT
CDR3: CSATGQGAGVEAFF
D: TRBD1
size: -
V: TRBV20-1
J: TRBJ1-1

DNA: TGCGCCAGCAGCCTGCTAGCGGGAGACGGAGGTGAGCAGTTCTTC
CDR3: CASSLLAGDGGEQFF
D: TRBD2
size: -
V: TRBV4-3
J: TRBJ2-1

DNA: TGTGCCAGCAGCCACACTAGCGGGAGGATTGTAGATACGCAGTATTTT
CDR3: CASSHTSGRIVDTQYF
D: TRBD2
size: -
V: TRBV4-2
J: TRBJ2-3

DNA: TGCAGTGCTAACGCGGGGAATCAGCCCCAGCATTTT
CDR3: CSANAGNQPQHF
D: -
size: -
V: TRBV20-1
J: TRBJ1-5